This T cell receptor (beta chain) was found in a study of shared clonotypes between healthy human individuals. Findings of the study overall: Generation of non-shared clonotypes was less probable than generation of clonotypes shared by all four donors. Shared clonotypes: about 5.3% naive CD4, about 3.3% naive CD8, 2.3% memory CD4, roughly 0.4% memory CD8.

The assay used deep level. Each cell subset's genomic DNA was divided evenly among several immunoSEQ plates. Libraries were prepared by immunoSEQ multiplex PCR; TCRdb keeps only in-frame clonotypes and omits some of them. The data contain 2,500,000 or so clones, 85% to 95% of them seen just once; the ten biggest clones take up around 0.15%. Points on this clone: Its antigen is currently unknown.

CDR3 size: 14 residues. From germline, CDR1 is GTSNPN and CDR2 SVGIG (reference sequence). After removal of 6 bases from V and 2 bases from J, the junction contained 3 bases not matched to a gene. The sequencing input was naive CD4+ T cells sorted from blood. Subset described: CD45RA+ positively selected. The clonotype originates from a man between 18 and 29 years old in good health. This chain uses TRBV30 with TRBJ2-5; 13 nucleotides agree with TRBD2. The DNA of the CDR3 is TGTGCCTGCCGACTAGCGGGAGGACAAGAGACCCAGTACTTC. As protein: CACRLAGGQETQYF.